One and the same sample provided the 30 T cell receptor beta chains below, sequenced in a study of beta chain features in type 1 diabetes. The authors reverse transcribed all of the isolated RNA, so sequencing captured expressed TCRB transcripts. The repertoire was sequenced with immunoSEQ multiplex PCR; TCRdb's copy has only in-frame clones and lacks some. Here the sample spans 620,000 or so clones, 15% to 17% being singletons. Sequenced sample: naive CD4+ T cells from blood. The receptors come from a man younger than 35 in good health.

This clone has only a few counts. The chain carries TRBV7-9 and TRBJ2-7; tentative D call: TRBD2 (5 bases). Trimming removed 7 bases at V and 2 bases at J, with 15 bases between. CDR3 length: 14 amino acids. The germline V gene has CDR1 SEHNR and CDR2 FQNEAQ (reference sequence). The CDR3 region has the DNA TGTGCCAGCACCTCCCGAAGCGGCGCCTACGAGCAGTACTTC. It codes for CASTSRSGAYEQYF.

V is TRBV7-9 and J is TRBJ1-5; possibly TRBD1 for D (5 bases). V was shortened by 6 bases and J by 3 bases, with 18 bases between the two germline ends. CDR3 length equals 16 residues. Germline CDR1 SEHNR, CDR2 FQNEAQ (reference sequence). The chain's CDR3 is CASSPPGRAPNQPQHF. The DNA of the CDR3 is TGTGCCAGCAGTCCACCGGGCAGGGCACCCAATCAGCCCCAGCATTTT.

The chain recombines TRBV19 with TRBJ2-6, with D possibly being TRBD2 (6 bases). Looked up from germline, CDR1 is LNHDA and CDR2 is SQIVND (reference sequence). The CDR3 has 17 residues. V was trimmed by 3 bases and J by 0 bases, leaving 12 bases between them. The CDR3 region is CASSIRRVTSGANVLTF. In DNA, the CDR3 is TGTGCCAGTAGTATTAGGAGGGTTACCTCTGGGGCCAACGTCCTGACTTTC. Supplemented by reference TRBV19 and TRBJ2-6, the full variable domain reads DGGITQSPKYLFRKEGQNVTLSCEQNLNHDAMYWYRQDPGQGLRLIYYSQIVNDFQKGDIAEGYSVSREKKESFPLTVTSAQKNPTAFYLCASSIRRVTSGANVLTFGAGSRLTVL.

A word on this clone: Distinct nucleotide sequences in the sample also encode this CDR3. CDR3 nucleotide sequence: TGTGCCAGCAGCCCCCGACAGGGATCCTACGAGCAGTACTTC. It translates to CASSPRQGSYEQYF. The rearrangement joins TRBV9 to TRBJ2-7, with TRBD1 matching over 7 bases. The CDR3 is made up of 14 amino acids. The J segment lost 1 base and the V segment lost 4 bases, leaving 5 bases of the junction unmatched. Germline V gene lookup returns CDR1 SGDLS and CDR2 YYNGEE. Full variable domain (remainder filled in from reference TRBV9 and TRBJ2-7): DSGVTQTPKHLITATGQRVTLRCSPRSGDLSVYWYQQSLDQGLQFLIQYYNGEERAKGNILERFSAQQFPDLHSELNLSSLELGDSALYFCASSPRQGSYEQYFGPGTRLTVT.

The chain carries TRBV9 and TRBJ2-5; D is perhaps TRBD2 (5 bases). Germline V CDR1 and CDR2: SGDLS, YYNGEE. V lost 2 bases and J lost 5, with 13 bases in between. This CDR3 has 14 amino acids. DNA of the CDR3: TGTGCCAGCAGCGTGGGGAGCAGGTCCGAGACCCAGTACTTC. Translating gives CASSVGSRSETQYF.

This chain links TRBV6-1 with TRBJ1-5; 7 bases align to TRBD1. Germline CDR1 and CDR2: MNHNS and SASEGT. This CDR3 is 15 amino acids long. J was trimmed by 9 bases and V by 8 bases; bases with no gene match: 16. The CDR3 DNA is TGTGCCAGCGGAGGAATACAGGGGAAGGGACGGCCCCAGCATTTT. Translated, it gives CASGGIQGKGRPQHF.

V usage is TRBV18 and J usage is TRBJ2-1, with a tentative D call TRBD1 (6 bases). Trimming took 6 bases from V and 9 from J, leaving 18 bases between them. The CDR3 is 14 amino acids. Germline CDR1 is KGHSH and CDR2 is LQKENI. CDR3 region: CASSPSQGRIEQFF. CDR3 DNA sequence: TGTGCCAGCTCCCCCTCCCAGGGGCGAATTGAGCAGTTCTTC.

The chain is built from TRBV6-5 and TRBJ1-2, with D unclear. The V gene lost 0 bases and the J gene lost 8 bases, with 13 bases spanning the gap. Looked up from germline, CDR1 is MNHEY and CDR2 is SVGAGI. The CDR3 is 14 residues long. The CDR3 region has the DNA TGTGCCAGCAGTTACTCGAGGACGGCCGGAGGCTACACCTTC. It specifies CASSYSRTAGGYTF.

V is TRBV18 and J is TRBJ2-7; D remains ambiguous. The CDR3 consists of 15 residues. The V end was cut by 0 bases, the J end by 0 bases, with 9 bases between. Looked up from germline, CDR1 is KGHSH and CDR2 is LQKENI. CDR3 region: CASSPPWTSSYEQYF. The CDR3 region has the DNA TGTGCCAGCTCACCACCATGGACGAGCTCCTACGAGCAGTACTTC. Based on the CDR3 plus reference TRBV18 and TRBJ2-7, the full variable domain is NAGVMQNPRHLVRRRGQEARLRCSPMKGHSHVYWYRQLPEEGLKFMVYLQKENIIDESGMPKERFSAEFPKEGPSILRIQQVVRGDSAAYFCASSPPWTSSYEQYFGPGTRLTVT.

J is TRBJ1-5 and V is TRBV7-9; no reliable D call. CDR3 length equals 16 residues. CDR1 is SEHNR and CDR2 is FQNEAQ in the germline V gene (reference sequence). Trimming shortened V by 4 bases and J by 3 bases, and 16 bases separated the two germline ends. CDR3 DNA sequence: TGTGCCAGCAGCTCAGAAGGCGGAAAGTTCAATCAGCCCCAGCATTTT. Its translation: CASSSEGGKFNQPQHF.

The chain employs TRBV28 and TRBJ2-1; D may be TRBD2 (5 bases). Germline-derived CDR1 and CDR2 are MDHEN and SYDVKM. V lost 4 bases, J lost 6 bases, and 10 bases lay in between. This CDR3 contains 13 residues. CDR3 loop: CASSWTRGNEQFF. CDR3 nucleotides: TGTGCCAGCAGTTGGACTCGCGGCAATGAGCAGTTCTTC.

CDR3: CASSVGGSLIGRDTEAFF. The CDR3 nucleotides are TGTGCCAGCAGCGTAGGAGGGAGCTTAATAGGGAGGGACACTGAAGCTTTCTTT. This chain joins TRBV9 and TRBJ1-1; D remains ambiguous. Trimming cost V 0 bases and J 3 bases, with 21 bases left between them. Germline V gene lookup returns CDR1 SGDLS and CDR2 YYNGEE. The CDR3 has 18 residues.

This clone was detected only a few times. The J gene is TRBJ1-1, the V gene TRBV28, with D tentatively TRBD1 (5 bases). The CDR3 extends over 16 amino acids. V was cut by 4 bases and J by 2 bases, with 17 bases left in between. Germline CDR1 MDHEN, CDR2 SYDVKM. CDR3 in amino acids: CASSWDWEGRNTEAFF. The CDR3 nucleotides read TGTGCCAGCAGTTGGGACTGGGAGGGCCGAAACACTGAAGCTTTCTTT.

About this clone itself: This CDR3 is also generated by other DNA sequences in the sample. The chain links TRBV19 to TRBJ2-2, with no clear D. The CDR3 totals 11 residues. Trimming stripped 8 bases from V and 0 bases from J, with 1 base between. CDR1 is LNHDA, CDR2 SQIVND, per germline (reference sequence). The CDR3 DNA reads TGTGCCAGTTCGAACACCGGGGAGCTGTTTTTT. This encodes CASSNTGELFF.

The chain recombines TRBV2 with TRBJ2-3, with a possible D match to TRBD1 (5 bases). Germline CDR1 is SNHLY and CDR2 is FYNNEI. The CDR3 has 14 amino acids. Trimming cost V 6 bases and J 0 bases, with 10 bases left between them. This CDR3 is CASRQGPSTDTQYF. The CDR3 DNA reads as TGTGCCAGCAGGCAGGGTCCTAGCACAGATACGCAGTATTTT.

This clone was observed a handful of times. The V call is TRBV9, the J call TRBJ2-5; TRBD1 is a possible D gene (6 bases). The CDR3 is 16 amino acids. Trimming cost V 0 bases and J 1 base, with 13 bases left between them. Looked up from germline, CDR1 is SGDLS and CDR2 is YYNGEE. CDR3 DNA: TGTGCCAGCAGCGTAGGAGGGACACCAATCCAAGAGACCCAGTACTTC. This gives the protein CASSVGGTPIQETQYF.

The V and J genes are TRBV11-2 and TRBJ2-7, with TRBD1 matching over 8 bases. CDR3 size: 14 residues. Germline CDR1 and CDR2: SGHAT and FQNNGV. Trimming at V came to 6 bases and at J to 4 bases, leaving 8 bases not matched to a gene. The CDR3 spells CASRITGGMYEQYF. The CDR3 region has the DNA TGTGCCAGCAGGATTACAGGGGGTATGTACGAGCAGTACTTC.

This clone was observed a few times. The chain carries TRBV9 and TRBJ2-6, with TRBD1 identical over 10 bases. The CDR3 extends over 18 amino acids. Germline loops: CDR1 SGDLS, CDR2 YYNGEE. V shed 4 bases and J 1 base; nucleotides not matched to a gene: 8. The CDR3 region has the DNA TGTGCCAGCAGCTCGCAGACAGGGGGCTTTTCTGGGGCCAACGTCCTGACTTTC. Translated, it gives CASSSQTGGFSGANVLTF.

The chain employs TRBV6-6 and TRBJ1-5, with TRBD1 as a possible D gene (5 bases). CDR1 is MNHNY and CDR2 is SVGAGI in the germline V gene (reference sequence). Trimming left V 7 bases short and J 0 bases short, with 13 bases between. The CDR3 spans 15 residues. This CDR3 is CASTRGRNSNQPQHF. The CDR3 DNA reads TGTGCCAGCACTAGGGGACGTAATAGCAATCAGCCCCAGCATTTT.

The chain joins TRBV6-1 to TRBJ2-7, with D unresolved. Germline V gene sequence: CDR1 MNHNS, CDR2 SASEGT. The V and J ends lost 3 bases and 6 bases respectively, with 9 bases between them. The CDR3 is 12 amino acids. CDR3 sequence (DNA): TGTGCCAGCAGTGAGCTCCGATTCGAGCAGTACTTC. Its translation: CASSELRFEQYF.

This clone was observed a handful of times. This sequence joins TRBV6-5 and TRBJ2-4; maybe TRBD1 (6 bases). Germline V lookup: CDR1 MNHEY, CDR2 SVGAGI. There are 14 residues in the CDR3. V shed 5 bases and J shed 0 bases, with 8 bases lying between them. The CDR3 loop is CASSRTVAKNIQYF. The CDR3 nucleotides are TGTGCCAGCAGTAGGACAGTAGCCAAAAACATTCAGTACTTC.

V usage is TRBV5-1 and J usage is TRBJ1-2, with TRBD1 matching 8 bases. The CDR3 is made up of 15 amino acids. From germline, CDR1 is SGHRS and CDR2 YFSETQ. J lost 4 bases, V lost 3 bases, and 8 bases had no gene match. As DNA, the CDR3 is TGCGCCAGCAGCTCGGGAAGACAGGGGCCCTATGGCTACACCTTC. This encodes CASSSGRQGPYGYTF.

The CDR3 reads CASSKGLAGGQETQYF. CDR3 DNA: TGTGCCAGCAGCAAGGGACTAGCGGGGGGACAAGAGACCCAGTACTTC. The rearrangement links TRBV5-5 to TRBJ2-5; 15 nucleotides line up with TRBD2. This CDR3 contains 16 residues. Germline V gene lookup returns CDR1 SGHKS and CDR2 YYEKEE (reference sequence). Trimming at V came to 4 bases and at J to 2 bases, leaving 3 bases not matched to a gene.

In its sample, this clone was seen a few times. The chain combines TRBV4-2 with TRBJ2-7; no clear D. The V and J ends lost 4 bases and 0 bases respectively, with 7 bases between them. Germline V CDR1 and CDR2: LGHNA, YNFKEQ. The length of the CDR3 is 13 residues. The CDR3 here is CASSPTGSYEQYF. CDR3 bases: TGTGCCAGCAGCCCTACGGGCTCCTACGAGCAGTACTTC.

The CDR3 sequence is CASSFRTGEGNTIYF. As DNA, the CDR3 is TGTGCCAGCAGCTTCCGGACAGGGGAAGGAAACACCATATATTTT. V is TRBV7-2 and J is TRBJ1-3; TRBD1 aligns across 9 bases. Germline assignment: CDR1 SGHTA and CDR2 FQGNSA. CDR3 length equals 15 residues. The J segment lost 4 bases and the V segment lost 3 bases, leaving 4 bases of the junction unmatched.

This clone has more than one count but fewer than ten. This chain uses TRBV4-3 with TRBJ1-5, with 9 bases aligning to TRBD1. The CDR3 extends over 19 amino acids. The V gene's germline CDR1 is LGHNA and CDR2 YSLEER. Trimming took 4 bases from V and 2 from J; bases not matched to a gene: 15. Here the CDR3 DNA reads TGCGCCAGCAGCCGAGACAGGGGGGACCTATATAGGGGCAATCAGCCCCAGCATTTT. Its translation: CASSRDRGDLYRGNQPQHF.

This chain's CDR3 is CASSQGDLTTNEKLFF. For the CDR3, the DNA is TGCGCCAGCAGCCAAGGGGATCTCACAACTAATGAAAAACTGTTTTTT. The chain combines TRBV4-1 with TRBJ1-4, with D unresolved. The V end lost 1 base, the J end lost 0 bases, and 9 bases lay between the germline ends. The CDR3 length is 16 residues. In germline, CDR1 is MGHRA, CDR2 YSYEKL.

The chain has TRBV7-2 and TRBJ2-7, with D unclear. V was trimmed by 5 bases and J by 6 bases, leaving 11 bases between them. The CDR3 spans 12 residues. Per germline, CDR1 SGHTA and CDR2 FQGNSA. The CDR3 DNA follows: TGTGCCAGCAGCCGAGACTCAGCCGAGCAGTACTTC. This sequence encodes CASSRDSAEQYF.

This chain links TRBV2 with TRBJ2-7, with D tentatively TRBD2 (5 bases). This CDR3 has 14 residues. V gave up 7 bases and J gave up 0 bases, with 13 bases separating them. The germline CDR1 and CDR2 sequences are SNHLY and FYNNEI. The DNA for the CDR3 is TGTGCCAGCATCCCGAGGACTCACTCCTACGAGCAGTACTTC. Amino acids: CASIPRTHSYEQYF.

This clone occurred a few times. The same CDR3 can be traced to other DNA sequences in this sample. This chain connects TRBV29-1 to TRBJ2-5, with 10 positions matching TRBD1. The CDR3 extends over 13 amino acids. After removal of 4 bases from V and 2 bases from J, the junction contained 1 base not matched to a gene. CDR1 SQVTM and CDR2 ANQGSEA come from the germline V gene. CDR3 in DNA: TGCAGCGTTGGGACAGGGGGACAAGAGACCCAGTACTTC. As protein: CSVGTGGQETQYF.